The clone carrying this T cell receptor beta chain was found once. The data belong to a study of CD8 T cells in Susac syndrome. The T cells that were sequenced for TCR beta were CD8+ and CD4+ cells from blood. Germline assignment: CDR1 LGHNA and CDR2 YSLEER. Deletions cut 1 base from V and 5 bases from J, with 8 bases between. This CDR3 contains 13 residues. A quantity of roughly 0.5 to 1 ug RNA underwent reverse transcription using random hexamers. An immunoSEQ multiplex PCR amplified TCR beta CDR3 over 54 Vbeta and 13 Jbeta. TCRdb used MiXCR to reprocess the immunoSEQ multiplex PCR reads, holding one entry per CDR3 protein. Of around 110,000 distinct CDR3 sequences listed, about 95% are singletons.

Sequenced sample: CD8+ T cells from PBMCs. J is TRBJ1-2 and V is TRBV4-3; no clear D. The sequence came from a human donor with Susac syndrome. The CDR3 here is CASSQGMGYGYTF. The CDR3 DNA sequence: TGCGCCAGCAGCCAAGGGATGGGATATGGCTACACCTTC.